Presented here are 23 T cell receptor beta chains from one specimen sequenced in a study of shared clonotypes between healthy human individuals. CD45RO-negative, CCR7-positively selected cells formed the naive CD8 fraction, excluding terminally differentiated effector memory CD45RA+ cells. Profiling relied on immunoSEQ multiplex PCR, and the TCRdb table lists in-frame clones only, not all of them. The sample carries roughly 2 million clones, about 95% recorded once. Material: naive CD8+ T cells sorted from blood. The source of these receptors is a man aged 18 to 35 in good health.

The chain employs TRBV27 and TRBJ1-1; D uncertain. The germline V gene has CDR1 MNHEY and CDR2 SMNVEV (reference sequence). With 5 bases removed from V and 7 bases from J, the gap between germline ends came to 14 bases. The CDR3 has 13 residues. CDR3 amino acids: CASSDLHRSEAFF. As DNA, the CDR3 is TGTGCCAGCAGTGACTTACACCGGAGTGAAGCTTTCTTT.

V is TRBV9 and J is TRBJ2-2; 9 bases are shared with TRBD1. Germline lookup yields CDR1 SGDLS and CDR2 YYNGEE. This CDR3 region has 15 residues. J was trimmed by 4 bases and V by 7 bases; bases with no gene match: 8. As DNA, the CDR3 is TGTGCCAGCTCTCTGGGACAGGGAGGCACCGGGGAGCTGTTTTTT. As protein: CASSLGQGGTGELFF.

This clone has just a few counts. V usage is TRBV7-8 and J usage is TRBJ1-6, with unresolved D. The germline gives CDR1 SGHVS, CDR2 FQNEAQ. This CDR3 is 13 amino acids long. V lost 3 bases and J lost 7, with 7 bases in between. The CDR3 DNA is TGTGCCAGCAGCTTCACTGAGAATTCACCCCTCCACTTT. Protein product: CASSFTENSPLHF.

The rearrangement uses TRBV5-6 and TRBJ2-7; tentatively, D is TRBD1 (6 bases). The CDR3 loop spans 14 amino acids. V was cut by 5 bases and J by 7 bases, with 19 bases left in between. Germline CDR1 SGHDT, CDR2 YYEEEE. DNA for the CDR3: TGTGCCAGCAGGGACGTGGGGGCAATAGAGGAGCAGTACTTC. Protein: CASRDVGAIEEQYF.

J is TRBJ2-1 and V is TRBV7-9; perhaps TRBD2 as D (6 bases). CDR3 length equals 15 residues. Trimming left V 5 bases short and J 9 bases short, with 20 bases between. Germline V gene sequence: CDR1 SEHNR, CDR2 FQNEAQ (reference sequence). The CDR3 DNA sequence: TGTGCCAGCAGCCCAGAGAGGACTATGAGCGCTGAGCAGTTCTTC. It encodes CASSPERTMSAEQFF.

This clone showed up just once. This chain links TRBV9 with TRBJ1-2; a weak D match, TRBD1 (5 bases). CDR1 and CDR2 from the germline V gene are SGDLS and YYNGEE. The CDR3 extends over 13 amino acids. Trimming removed 3 bases at V and 6 bases at J, with 12 bases between. CDR3: CASSARDRNGYTF. The DNA for the CDR3 is TGTGCCAGCAGCGCCCGGGACCGGAATGGCTACACCTTC. Using reference TRBV9 and TRBJ1-2 for the parts outside the CDR3, the full variable domain is DSGVTQTPKHLITATGQRVTLRCSPRSGDLSVYWYQQSLDQGLQFLIQYYNGEERAKGNILERFSAQQFPDLHSELNLSSLELGDSALYFCASSARDRNGYTFGSGTRLTVV.

CDR3 DNA: TGTGCCAGCAGTGGGGTAGGCGGGATGGTCACAGATACGCAGTATTTT. It translates to CASSGVGGMVTDTQYF. The chain links TRBV6-1 to TRBJ2-3; TRBD2 is a possible D gene (6 bases). Trimming shortened V by 4 bases and J by 2 bases, and 16 bases separated the two germline ends. CDR3 length equals 16 residues. The germline gives CDR1 MNHNS, CDR2 SASEGT.

This sequence joins TRBV27 and TRBJ2-7; possibly TRBD1 or TRBD2 for D (5 bases each). Trimming left V 8 bases short and J 4 bases short, with 15 bases between. The germline V gene has CDR1 MNHEY and CDR2 SMNVEV (reference sequence). The CDR3 runs 13 residues. The CDR3 is CASGRDGSYEQYF. The CDR3 DNA sequence: TGTGCCAGCGGCCGGGACGGATCATACGAGCAGTACTTC.

The chain combines TRBV9 with TRBJ2-7; 8 nucleotides line up with TRBD1. Germline values: CDR1 SGDLS, CDR2 YYNGEE. V was pared by 0 bases and J by 4 bases, with 6 bases of the junction left unmatched. CDR3 length: 15 residues. CDR3 in amino acids: CASSVEAGGVYEQYF. The DNA of the CDR3 is TGTGCCAGCAGCGTAGAGGCAGGGGGCGTTTACGAGCAGTACTTC.

The chain combines TRBV6-1 with TRBJ2-1, with D perhaps given as TRBD1 or TRBD2 (5 bases each). In germline, CDR1 is MNHNS, CDR2 SASEGT. CDR3 length: 13 residues. Trimming left V 6 bases short and J 2 bases short, with 8 bases between. CDR3 region: CASSGTAYNEQFF. For the CDR3, the DNA is TGTGCCAGCAGCGGGACGGCCTACAATGAGCAGTTCTTC.

For this clone: This CDR3 is also generated by other DNA sequences in the sample. The J gene is TRBJ2-2, the V gene TRBV7-2, with D unclear. The length of the CDR3 is 13 residues. V lost 1 base, J lost 4 bases, and 4 bases lay in between. The germline gives CDR1 SGHTA, CDR2 FQGNSA. The CDR3, as DNA: TGTGCCAGCAGCTTAGTCAGCACCGGGGAGCTGTTTTTT. This encodes CASSLVSTGELFF.

The V call is TRBV28, the J call TRBJ1-1; 8 nucleotides match TRBD1. J gave up 1 base and V 5 bases, and 3 bases lay outside the gene matches. Germline loops: CDR1 MDHEN, CDR2 SYDVKM. CDR3 length: 14 residues. CDR3: CASSRTGPNTEAFF. CDR3 nucleotide sequence: TGTGCCAGCAGTCGGACAGGGCCGAACACTGAAGCTTTCTTT.

As for this clone: Other DNA sequences in this specimen translate into the identical CDR3. The V call is TRBV14, the J call TRBJ2-7; 7 positions agree with TRBD1. There are 14 residues in the CDR3. J gave up 2 bases and V 1 base, and 2 bases lay outside the gene matches. The V gene's germline CDR1 is SGHDN and CDR2 FVKESK. As DNA, the CDR3 is TGTGCCAGCAGCCAAGGACAGGGCCCCTACGAGCAGTACTTC. Translation gives CASSQGQGPYEQYF.

J is TRBJ2-1 and V is TRBV4-1; 9 bases map to TRBD1. V gave up 6 bases and J gave up 8 bases; unmatched junction bases: 8. The germline V gene encodes CDR1 MGHRA and CDR2 YSYEKL. The CDR3 contains 14 residues. The CDR3 nucleotides are TGCGCCAGCAGACCCGGGACAGGGTTGGATGAGCAGTTCTTC. It yields the protein CASRPGTGLDEQFF.

V is TRBV7-9 and J is TRBJ2-5, with D possibly matching TRBD2 (5 bases). CDR3 size: 15 residues. V shed 1 base and J shed 3 bases, with 12 bases lying between them. CDR1 and CDR2 from the germline V gene are SEHNR and FQNEAQ (reference sequence). CDR3 bases: TGTGCCAGCAGCTTAGGATCCGGGGAAGAAGAGACCCAGTACTTC. Translated: CASSLGSGEEETQYF.

J is TRBJ2-7 and V is TRBV7-9; TRBD2 agrees at 9 bases. The CDR3 loop spans 15 amino acids. With 5 bases clipped from V and 4 bases from J, the junction kept 9 bases outside the gene matches. Germline V gene data show CDR1 as SEHNR and CDR2 as FQNEAQ (reference sequence). The CDR3 loop reads CASSEGASGIYEQYF. Written as DNA, the CDR3 is TGTGCCAGCAGCGAAGGAGCTAGCGGGATTTACGAGCAGTACTTC.

The chain recombines TRBV9 with TRBJ1-1; D ambiguous. The ends were cut back, 0 bases at V and 5 bases at J, with 17 bases in the middle. CDR3 length equals 16 residues. CDR1 and CDR2 from the germline V gene are SGDLS and YYNGEE. CDR3 DNA sequence: TGTGCCAGCAGCGTAGGCCCGAGCTGGGAAGGGACTGAAGCTTTCTTT. Its protein is CASSVGPSWEGTEAFF.

The chain has TRBV5-4 and TRBJ2-1, with D unclear. The CDR3 is 12 residues long. Trimming removed 3 bases at V and 8 bases at J, with 9 bases between. Germline CDR1 is SGHNT and CDR2 is YYREEE (reference sequence). The CDR3 DNA sequence: TGTGCCAGCAGCTCGGGTGAGGATGAGCAGTTCTTC. Amino acid sequence: CASSSGEDEQFF.

CDR3 nucleotide sequence: TGTGCCAGCAGCCCGACGGGGGATTGGGACAATGAGCAGTTCTTC. Residues: CASSPTGDWDNEQFF. The chain is built from TRBV28 and TRBJ2-1; TRBD2 is a possible D gene (6 bases). CDR1 is MDHEN, CDR2 SYDVKM, per germline. The CDR3 runs to 15 residues. Trimming took 6 bases from V and 5 from J, leaving 17 bases between them.

The chain combines TRBV6-5 with TRBJ1-4; D is undetermined. CDR3 length: 13 residues. CDR1 and CDR2 (germline): MNHEY, SVGAGI. The germline V and J ends were trimmed by 0 bases and 6 bases, with 5 bases remaining between them. CDR3 nucleotide sequence: TGTGCCAGCAGTTACTCTACGGATGAAAAACTGTTTTTT. Translation: CASSYSTDEKLFF.

The chain carries TRBV5-1 and TRBJ2-7; D unresolved. Deletions cut 0 bases from V and 2 bases from J, with 18 bases between. This CDR3 region has 17 residues. In germline, CDR1 is SGHRS, CDR2 YFSETQ. The CDR3 coding sequence is TGCGCCAGCAGCTTGGCCGATGGGCCTTATCGACCCTACGAGCAGTACTTC. Protein product: CASSLADGPYRPYEQYF.

This chain connects TRBV5-4 to TRBJ2-1; maybe TRBD1 (5 bases). Trimming pared 1 base from V and 5 bases from J, leaving 16 bases between. The CDR3 totals 16 residues. CDR1 and CDR2 (germline): SGHNT, YYREEE (reference sequence). CDR3 region: CASSLPSGPRDNEQFF. The CDR3 coding sequence is TGTGCCAGCAGCTTGCCTTCAGGCCCCAGGGACAATGAGCAGTTCTTC.

This sequence joins TRBV2 and TRBJ1-5, with unresolved D. V shed 6 bases and J shed 3 bases, with 18 bases lying between them. This CDR3 contains 16 residues. Germline values: CDR1 SNHLY, CDR2 FYNNEI. CDR3 DNA sequence: TGTGCCAGCAGAGGCTCAGGAACTCTATACAATCAGCCCCAGCATTTT. Amino acids: CASRGSGTLYNQPQHF.